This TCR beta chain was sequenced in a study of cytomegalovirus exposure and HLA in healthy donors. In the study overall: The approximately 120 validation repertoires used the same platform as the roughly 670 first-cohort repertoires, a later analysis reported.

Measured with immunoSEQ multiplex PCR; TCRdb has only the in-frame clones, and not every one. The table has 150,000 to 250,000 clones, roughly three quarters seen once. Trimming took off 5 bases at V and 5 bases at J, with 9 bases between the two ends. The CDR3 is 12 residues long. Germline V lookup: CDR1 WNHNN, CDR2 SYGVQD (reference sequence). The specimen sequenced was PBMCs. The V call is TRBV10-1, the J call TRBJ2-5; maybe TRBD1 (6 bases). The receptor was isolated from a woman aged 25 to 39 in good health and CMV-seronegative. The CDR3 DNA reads TGCGCCAGCAGTTTTACAGGGGAGACCCAGTACTTC. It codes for CASSFTGETQYF.